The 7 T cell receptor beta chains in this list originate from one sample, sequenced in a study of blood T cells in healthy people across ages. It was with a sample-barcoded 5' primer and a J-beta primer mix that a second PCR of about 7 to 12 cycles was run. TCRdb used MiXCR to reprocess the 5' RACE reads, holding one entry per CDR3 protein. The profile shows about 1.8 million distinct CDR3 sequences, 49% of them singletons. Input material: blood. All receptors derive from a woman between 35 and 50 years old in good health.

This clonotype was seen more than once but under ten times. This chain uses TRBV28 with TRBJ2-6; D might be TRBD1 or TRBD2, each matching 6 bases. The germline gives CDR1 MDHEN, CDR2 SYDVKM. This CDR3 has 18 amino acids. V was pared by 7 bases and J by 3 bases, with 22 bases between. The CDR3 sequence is CASIHRPLGGNGANVLTF. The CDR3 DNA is TGTGCCAGCATACACAGGCCCCTAGGGGGGAATGGGGCCAACGTCCTGACTTTC.

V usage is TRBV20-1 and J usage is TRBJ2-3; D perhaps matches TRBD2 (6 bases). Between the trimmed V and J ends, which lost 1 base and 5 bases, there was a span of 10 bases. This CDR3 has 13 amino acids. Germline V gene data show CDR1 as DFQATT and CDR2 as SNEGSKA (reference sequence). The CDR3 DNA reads TGCAGTGCTAGAGCGGGAGCTCTAGATACGCAGTATTTT. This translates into CSARAGALDTQYF.

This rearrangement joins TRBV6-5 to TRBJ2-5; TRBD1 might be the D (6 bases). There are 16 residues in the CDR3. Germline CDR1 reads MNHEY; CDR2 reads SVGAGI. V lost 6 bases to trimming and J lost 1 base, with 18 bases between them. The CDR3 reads CASSDHGTPFQETQYF. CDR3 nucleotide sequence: TGTGCCAGCAGCGATCATGGGACACCTTTCCAAGAGACCCAGTACTTC.

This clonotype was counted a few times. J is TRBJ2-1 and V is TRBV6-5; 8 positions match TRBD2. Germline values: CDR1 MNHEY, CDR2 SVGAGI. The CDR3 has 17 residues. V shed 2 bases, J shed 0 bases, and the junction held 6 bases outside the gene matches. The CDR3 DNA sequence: TGTGCCAGCAGTTACGTCAAGCGGGGGAGCTCCTACAATGAGCAGTTCTTC. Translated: CASSYVKRGSSYNEQFF.

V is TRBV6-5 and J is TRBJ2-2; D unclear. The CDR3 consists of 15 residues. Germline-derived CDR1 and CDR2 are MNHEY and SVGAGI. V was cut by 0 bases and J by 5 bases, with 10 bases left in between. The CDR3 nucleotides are TGTGCCAGCAGTTACTCTGGCCGGCGTACCGGGGAGCTGTTTTTT. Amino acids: CASSYSGRRTGELFF.

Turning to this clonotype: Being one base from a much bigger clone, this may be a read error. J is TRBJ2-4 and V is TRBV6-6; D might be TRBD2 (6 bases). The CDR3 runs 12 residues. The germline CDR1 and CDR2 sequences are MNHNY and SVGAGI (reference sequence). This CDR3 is CASSASGYEQCF. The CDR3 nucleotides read TGTGCCAGCAGTGCCAGCGGGTACGAGCAGTGCTTC.

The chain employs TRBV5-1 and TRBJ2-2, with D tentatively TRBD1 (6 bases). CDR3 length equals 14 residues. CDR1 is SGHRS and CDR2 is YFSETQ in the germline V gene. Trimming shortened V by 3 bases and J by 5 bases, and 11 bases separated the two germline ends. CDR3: CASSSWTETGELFF. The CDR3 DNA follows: TGCGCCAGCAGCTCATGGACAGAGACCGGGGAGCTGTTTTTT.